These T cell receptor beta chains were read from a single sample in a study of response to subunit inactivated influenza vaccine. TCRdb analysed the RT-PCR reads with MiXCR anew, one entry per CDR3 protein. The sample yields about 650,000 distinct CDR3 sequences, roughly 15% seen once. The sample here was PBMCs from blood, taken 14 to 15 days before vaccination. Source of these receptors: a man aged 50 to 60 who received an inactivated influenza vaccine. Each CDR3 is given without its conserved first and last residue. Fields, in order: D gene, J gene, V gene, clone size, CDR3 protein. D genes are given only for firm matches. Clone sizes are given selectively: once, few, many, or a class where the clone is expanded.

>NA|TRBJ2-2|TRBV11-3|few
ASRFSGENTEELF
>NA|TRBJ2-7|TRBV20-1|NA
SAAAPKGLVSYEQY
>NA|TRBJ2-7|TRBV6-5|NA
ASSYSSTGSYEQY
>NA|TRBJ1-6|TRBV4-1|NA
ASSQDGWQRNSPLH
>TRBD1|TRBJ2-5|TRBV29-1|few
SVEVEAQGVGETQY
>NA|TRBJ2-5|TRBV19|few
ASARGRDSQETQY
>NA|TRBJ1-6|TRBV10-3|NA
AISEREPNNSPLH
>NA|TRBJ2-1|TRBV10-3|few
AIRLRSIGNEQF
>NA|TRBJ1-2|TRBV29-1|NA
SVYTVDLRVQSGHGYT
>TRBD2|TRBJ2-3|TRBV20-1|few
SARGLGLAGVSTDTQY
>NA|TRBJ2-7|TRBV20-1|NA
SASAGPIHEQY
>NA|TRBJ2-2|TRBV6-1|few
ATYSFRTASPGELF
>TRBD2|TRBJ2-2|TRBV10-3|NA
AIRTSGGNTGELF
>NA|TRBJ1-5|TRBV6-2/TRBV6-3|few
ASSSPGLDQPQH
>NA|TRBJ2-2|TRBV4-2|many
ASSQERYTGELF
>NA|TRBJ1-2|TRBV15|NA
ATSRGHVSNYGYT
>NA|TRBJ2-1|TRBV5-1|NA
ASSLGDSEKGRKF
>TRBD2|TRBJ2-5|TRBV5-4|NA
ASTQREGRGETQY
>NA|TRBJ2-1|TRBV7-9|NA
ASSLKARPYNEQF
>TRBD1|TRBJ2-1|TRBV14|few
ASSWTGGPYNEQF
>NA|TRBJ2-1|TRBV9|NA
ASSVRPGGRGGLNNEQF
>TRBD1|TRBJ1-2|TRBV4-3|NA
ASSQETGGYGYT
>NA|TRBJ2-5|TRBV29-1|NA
SVEDPRESTRETQY
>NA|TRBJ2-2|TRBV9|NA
ASSVEGTFTGELF
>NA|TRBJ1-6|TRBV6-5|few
ASSSGTGYSPLH
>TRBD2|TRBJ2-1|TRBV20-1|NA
SAFPGSAGGYNEQF
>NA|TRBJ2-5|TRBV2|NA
ASEARVETQY
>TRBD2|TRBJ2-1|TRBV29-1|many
SVTGLASPERQF
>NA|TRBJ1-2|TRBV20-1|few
SASRGGHYGYT
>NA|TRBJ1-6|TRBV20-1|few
SATRSALNSPLH
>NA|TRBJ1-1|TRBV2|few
ASSEALFRTEAF
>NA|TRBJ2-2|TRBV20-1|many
SAGQSAGELF
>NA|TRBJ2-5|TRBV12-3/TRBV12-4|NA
ASSFAGTLQETQY
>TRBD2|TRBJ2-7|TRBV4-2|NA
ASSQEPAGGGEQY
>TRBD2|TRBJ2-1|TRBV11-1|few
ASSPSGLAGVSIGNEQF
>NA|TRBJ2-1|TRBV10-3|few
AISEGVYSYNEQF
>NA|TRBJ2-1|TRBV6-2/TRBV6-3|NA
ASRGLRETYNEQF
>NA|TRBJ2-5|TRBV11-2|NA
ASSPLGKTQY
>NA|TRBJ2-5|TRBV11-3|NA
ASSRSNQETQY
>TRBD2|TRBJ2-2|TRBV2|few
ASRRLAGGGELF
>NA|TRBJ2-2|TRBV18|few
ASSPTSGELF
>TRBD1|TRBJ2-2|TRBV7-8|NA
ASNPRRTGLNTGELF
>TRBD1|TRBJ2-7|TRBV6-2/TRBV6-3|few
ASSSGQGLTYEQY
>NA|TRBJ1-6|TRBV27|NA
ASSPAASYNSPLH
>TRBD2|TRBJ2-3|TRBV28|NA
ASSLLRLAGGTDTQY
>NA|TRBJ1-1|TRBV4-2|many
ASSQDRRSEAF
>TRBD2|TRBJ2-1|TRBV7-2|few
ASSLGKLAGYNEQF
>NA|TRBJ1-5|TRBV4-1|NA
ASSQDPLGDSNQPQH
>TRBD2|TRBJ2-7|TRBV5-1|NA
ASRYGGGEQY
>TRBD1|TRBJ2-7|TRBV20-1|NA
SALNPGQGAREQY
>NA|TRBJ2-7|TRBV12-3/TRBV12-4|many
ASSLLLSYEQY